This TCR beta chain was obtained from a study of glioma-infiltrating T cells after dendritic cell vaccination. Time point of the sample: after dendritic cell vaccination, including at tumor progression/relapse. The table came from immunoSEQ multiplex PCR; TCRdb's copy has only in-frame clones and leaves some out. The table has 85,000 to 100,000 clones, less than 90% seen once. The V end lost 2 bases, the J end lost 8 bases, and 9 bases lay between the germline ends. Germline V gene lookup returns CDR1 MNHEY and CDR2 SVGAGI. The CDR3 runs to 12 residues. The clonotype originates from a human donor with glioblastoma. Sequencing used blood, obtained after dendritic cell vaccination. The rearrangement joins TRBV6-5 to TRBJ1-2; tentative D call: TRBD1 (6 bases). CDR3 sequence reads: CASSYAGVGYTF. The CDR3 DNA is TGTGCCAGCAGTTACGCAGGGGTCGGCTACACCTTC.